The T cell receptor beta chain under discussion was sequenced for a study of shared clonotypes between healthy human individuals. Measured with immunoSEQ multiplex PCR; TCRdb has only the in-frame clones, and not every one. The sample has about 680,000 clones; 72% are singletons. V was clipped by 0 bases and J by 2 bases; unmatched bases: 6. This CDR3 is built from 17 residues. The germline gives CDR1 SGHAT, CDR2 FQNNGV. This receptor was taken from a woman in her thirties in good health. The sample consisted of memory CD4+ T cells sorted from blood. The subset is: CD45RA-negative fraction. This sequence joins TRBV11-2 and TRBJ2-1; TRBD2 matches 8 bases. CDR3 bases: TGTGCCAGCAGCTTAGACAGGGGACTAGTCCCCTACAATGAGCAGTTCTTC. It yields the protein CASSLDRGLVPYNEQFF. The full variable domain, completed using reference TRBV11-2 and TRBJ2-1, is EAGVAQSPRYKIIEKRQSVAFWCNPISGHATLYWYQQILGQGPKLLIQFQNNGVVDDSQLPKDRFSAERLKGVDSTLKIQPAKLEDSAVYLCASSLDRGLVPYNEQFFGPGTRLTVL.